This T cell receptor (beta chain) was sequenced during a study of liver allograft versus peripheral blood T cells. Overall study: The authors compared T cell receptor repertoires in transplanted livers with recipients' peripheral blood repertoires.

Each CDR3 protein gets one entry after TCRdb re-called the reads with MiXCR. Here the sample spans 15,000 to 20,000 distinct CDR3 sequences, around a fifth being singletons. This clonotype appeared a few times. This CDR3 comprises 13 residues. V dropped 1 base and J dropped 9 bases, with 12 bases sitting between them. The chain combines TRBV12-3 or TRBV12-4 with TRBJ1-1, with a tentative D call TRBD1 (6 bases). This sequence originates from a human patient who had a liver transplant. A subset of T cells may come from the graft donor. The CDR3: CASSLVQGEQAFF. Here the CDR3 DNA reads TGTGCCAGCAGTTTAGTACAGGGTGAGCAAGCTTTCTTT.